The clone carrying this T cell receptor beta chain was recorded at least ten times. Antigen unknown. The entry originates in a study of T cells in Graves' hyperthyroidism and ophthalmopathy. Study outcomes and limitations: Patients with ophthalmopathy were separated from those with stable hyperthyroidism by a 13 V-J model. Model-based prediction identified ophthalmopathy a median roughly 5.9 months prior to its onset.

Researchers amplified the TCR beta CDR3 regions from RNA transcripts. Researchers ran a first-round RT-PCR on the TCR CDR3 using the HTBI primer set. TCRdb independently ran MiXCR on the multiplex PCR reads; one entry per CDR3 protein. Among fewer than 110,000 distinct CDR3 sequences listed, less than 55% were seen once. This CDR3 contains 15 residues. Germline assignment: CDR1 MNHEY and CDR2 SVGEGT. V lost 6 bases to trimming and J lost 5 bases; unmatched junction nucleotides: 9. Clinical symptoms, serum thyroxine and TRAb, thyroid ultrasound and orbital computed tomography together formed the diagnostic basis.

This TCR came from a man aged 40-49 years with Graves' hyperthyroidism. Sequencing was carried out using blood. This chain joins TRBV6-2 or TRBV6-3 and TRBJ1-5; 8 nucleotides agree with TRBD1. For the CDR3, the DNA is TGTGCCAGCAGGCCCCATTGGACAGGGCATCAGCCCCAGCATTTT. It yields the protein CASRPHWTGHQPQHF.